Following are 4 T cell receptor beta chains from one sample sequenced in a study of blood T cell repertoires in COVID-19. Clones were read by immunoSEQ multiplex PCR, and TCRdb kept only the in-frame ones, dropping some. In the table there are 110,000 to 150,000 clones, about three quarters of which are singletons. Sequenced: peripheral blood. The receptors shown here come from a woman aged 60-75 years with acute or convalescent COVID-19.

This chain joins TRBV11-2 and TRBJ2-2, with a tentative D call TRBD1 (7 bases). CDR1 and CDR2 from the germline V gene are SGHAT and FQNNGV. V was pared by 3 bases and J by 4 bases, with 9 bases between. This CDR3 is built from 14 residues. This CDR3 reads CASSLQGGTGELFF. The DNA for the CDR3 is TGTGCCAGCAGCTTGCAGGGGGGCACCGGGGAGCTGTTTTTT.

The V gene is TRBV2, the J gene TRBJ1-5; no reliable D call. Per the germline V gene, CDR1 is SNHLY and CDR2 is FYNNEI. The CDR3 is 14 residues long. V gave up 5 bases and J gave up 3 bases, with 11 bases separating them. The CDR3 reads CASSPEVNNQPQHF. Here the CDR3 DNA reads TGTGCCAGCAGTCCAGAAGTAAACAATCAGCCCCAGCATTTT.

The chain employs TRBV27 and TRBJ1-2; perhaps TRBD1 as D (6 bases). Germline V gene data show CDR1 as MNHEY and CDR2 as SMNVEV (reference sequence). This CDR3 spans 18 amino acids. Trimming cost V 6 bases and J 0 bases, with 23 bases left between them. CDR3 in amino acids: CASRDTGHLSGSNYGYTF. In nucleotides, the CDR3 is TGTGCCAGCAGGGACACGGGACACCTCTCCGGCTCTAACTATGGCTACACCTTC.

The chain recombines TRBV14 with TRBJ1-2, with TRBD1 matching 10 bases. Germline V gives CDR1 SGHDN, CDR2 FVKESK. V was pared by 4 bases and J by 0 bases, with 2 bases of the junction left unmatched. This CDR3 spans 15 amino acids. The CDR3 DNA reads TGTGCCAGCAGCCGGACAGGGGGAGCTAACTATGGCTACACCTTC. This sequence encodes CASSRTGGANYGYTF.